This T cell receptor beta chain emerged from a study of OX40 agonist ivuxolimab in advanced cancers. This CDR3 is 19 amino acids long. The V gene's germline CDR1 is SGDLS and CDR2 YYNGEE. The junction had 18 bases not matched to a gene; V was cut back by 3 bases and J by 7 bases. Worth noting for this clone: Its antigen is undetermined.

Study-level points and caveats: Low clonal expansion, among the lowest seen, marked partial responders at 0.1-3.0 mg/kg. The expanded peripheral T cells' antigen specificity was not determined.

Using immunoSEQ multiplex PCR, the repertoire was profiled, and TCRdb retains in-frame clones only, with some absent. The table records tens of thousands of clones, nearly 90% of them present only once. The clonotype originates from an adult with an advanced solid tumor such as melanoma, head and neck, liver or kidney cancer. The J gene is TRBJ1-4, the V gene TRBV9; 10 positions agree with TRBD1. Sequenced here: CD4+ or CD8+ T cells sorted from blood, sampled in a trial of the OX40 agonist ivuxolimab. For the CDR3, the DNA is TGTGCCAGCAGCGAGGGACAGGGGACTGGGACTTGGACGTTTGAAAAACTGTTTTTT. Protein sequence: CASSEGQGTGTWTFEKLFF.